A selection of T cell receptor beta chains follows, all from one sample in a study of shared clonotypes between healthy human individuals. Method: immunoSEQ multiplex PCR; TCRdb's copy keeps in-frame clones and lacks some. The top ten hold 13% of the sample, which has about 480,000 clones, about four fifths seen once. Sequencing was done on a sample of PBMCs. The source is a woman in her thirties or forties in good health. Some clones in this sample may be carry-over from other donors' samples. The conserved cysteine and the conserved F or W are not part of the CDR3 here. The D gene is left open where the match is weak.

V gene | D gene | CDR3 protein
TRBV7-8 | TRBD2 | ASSPGGLLAKNIQY
TRBV9 | TRBD1 | ASSKGQLTYEQY
TRBV7-3 | NA | ASSDTGDWGNEQF
TRBV27 | NA | ASTPLMGPTYNEQF
TRBV7-8 | TRBD1 | ASSLAAPLTGKGYGYT
TRBV2 | TRBD1 | ASSRDRKETQY
TRBV5-1 | NA | ASSLDGANYGYT
TRBV2 | NA | ASSDNGNQPQH
TRBV11-2 | TRBD1 | ASSPDRGQWF
TRBV29-1 | NA | SVAWGRTEAF
TRBV27 | NA | ASSLWGSGANVLT
TRBV18 | TRBD1 | ASSVDRASTEAF
TRBV27 | NA | ASSLRNSPLH
TRBV6-5 | NA | ASRYRRGAAYEQY
TRBV11-2 | NA | ASSLDGNNYGYT
TRBV5-1 | TRBD1 | ASSTDRGYEQY
TRBV18 | NA | ASSGTFRADTQY
TRBV28 | NA | ASSSPGQNEKLF
TRBV9 | NA | ASSEALGRTDTQY
TRBV4-2 | NA | ASSQDGTTTNEKLF
TRBV7-2 | NA | ASSSTSLETQY
TRBV7-3 | TRBD2 | ASSWGREAVYNEQF
TRBV15 | TRBD1 | ATSRDRLGQQETQY
TRBV2 | NA | ATQISPYNEQF
TRBV4-2 | TRBD2 | ASSQDNKRTSGRANEQF
TRBV5-1 | TRBD1 | ASSPGQGIQTMRYT
TRBV28 | TRBD2 | ASSILAGGQETQY
TRBV2 | TRBD1 | ASSYDRGGQPQH
TRBV15 | NA | ATSLSLAQFQETQY
TRBV18 | NA | ASSPSDRAQETQY
TRBV25-1 | NA | ASSESLLLSPGQY
TRBV5-1 | NA | ASSSNPGNEQF
TRBV28 | NA | ASSFSLRTFSYEQY
TRBV2 | NA | ASGTTDTQY
TRBV28 | NA | ASSLPTGTDYGYT
TRBV30 | TRBD2 | AREAGARNEQF
TRBV19 | NA | ASSISNPSLSSYEQY
TRBV23-1 | TRBD1 | ASSQSCPGTERPNEQF
TRBV18 | TRBD1 | ASSPTTGQPGNTIY
TRBV4-3 | NA | ASSQALTDTQY
TRBV12-5 | NA | ASGLVHRARWPQH
TRBV5-1 | NA | ASSLEGSSTDTQY
TRBV2 | NA | ASTQGNQPQH
TRBV5-1 | NA | ASNRDGMNTEAF
TRBV11-2 | TRBD1 | ASSSGTGIQPQH
TRBV19 | TRBD2 | ASSNLAGTGELF
TRBV5-1 | TRBD2 | ASSEAGEPYEQY
TRBV9 | NA | ASSVAGGRVGSGNTIY
TRBV10-3 | TRBD2 | AISGRSGETTDTQY
TRBV28 | TRBD2 | ASSPLGLAQEQY
TRBV23-1 | NA | ASSQIAGGENTEAF
TRBV28 | NA | ASSLLNYGYT
TRBV9 | TRBD2 | ASSVGAQGLAGDNEQF